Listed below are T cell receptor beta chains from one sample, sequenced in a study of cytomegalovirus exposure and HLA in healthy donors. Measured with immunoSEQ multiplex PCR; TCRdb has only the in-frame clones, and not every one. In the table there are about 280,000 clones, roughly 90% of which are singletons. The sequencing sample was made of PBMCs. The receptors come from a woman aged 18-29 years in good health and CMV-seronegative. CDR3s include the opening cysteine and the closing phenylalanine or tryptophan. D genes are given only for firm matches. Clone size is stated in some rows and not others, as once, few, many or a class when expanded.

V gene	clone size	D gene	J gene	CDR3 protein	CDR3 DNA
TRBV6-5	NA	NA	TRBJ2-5	CASSYAGGGGETQYF	TGTGCCAGCAGTTACGCCGGGGGAGGTGGAGAGACCCAGTACTTC
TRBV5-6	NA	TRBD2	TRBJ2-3	CASSQGLAGADTQYF	TGTGCCAGCAGCCAGGGGCTAGCGGGAGCGGATACGCAGTATTTT
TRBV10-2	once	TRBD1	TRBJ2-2	CASSDHRGLNTGELFF	TGCGCCAGCAGTGATCACAGGGGGCTGAACACCGGGGAGCTGTTTTTT
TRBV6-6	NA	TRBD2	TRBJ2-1	CASSFSSGSYNEQFF	TGTGCCAGCAGTTTCTCTAGCGGGAGTTACAATGAGCAGTTCTTC
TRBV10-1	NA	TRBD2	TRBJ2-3	CASSPLAGVPDTQYF	TGCGCCAGCAGTCCTCTAGCGGGAGTACCAGATACGCAGTATTTT
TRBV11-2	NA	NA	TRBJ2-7	CASRNRYSEQYF	TGTGCCAGCAGGAACAGGTACTCTGAGCAGTACTTC
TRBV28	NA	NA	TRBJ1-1	CASSFLFEAFF	TGTGCCAGCAGTTTCCTTTTTGAAGCTTTCTTT
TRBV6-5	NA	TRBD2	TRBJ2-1	CASSYITSGYNEQFF	TGTGCCAGCAGTTACATCACTAGCGGGTACAATGAGCAGTTCTTC
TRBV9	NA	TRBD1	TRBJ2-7	CASSANRGPTLENEQYF	TGTGCCAGCAGCGCCAACAGGGGACCCACCCTAGAGAACGAGCAGTACTTC
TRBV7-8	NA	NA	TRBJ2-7	CASSLSILTVQYYHEQYF	TGTGCCAGCAGCTTAAGTATACTGACGGTACAGTATTACCACGAGCAGTACTTC
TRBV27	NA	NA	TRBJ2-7	CAVGGRYEQYF	TGTGCCGTCGGAGGGCGCTACGAGCAGTACTTC
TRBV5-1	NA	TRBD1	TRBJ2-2	CASSVGGQGYHGELFF	TGCGCCAGCAGCGTTGGCGGACAGGGTTATCACGGGGAGCTGTTTTTT
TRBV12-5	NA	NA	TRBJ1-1	CASGAPGQENTEAFF	TGTGCTAGTGGTGCCCCGGGACAAGAGAACACTGAAGCTTTCTTT
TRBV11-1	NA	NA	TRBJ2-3	CASSAYRVITDTQYF	TGTGCCAGCAGCGCCTACAGGGTAATCACAGATACGCAGTATTTT
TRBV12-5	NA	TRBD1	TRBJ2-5	CASGLGWDSQETQYF	TGTGCTAGTGGTTTAGGATGGGACAGCCAAGAGACCCAGTACTTC
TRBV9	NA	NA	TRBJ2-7	CASSVEADFLGEQYF	TGTGCCAGCAGCGTAGAGGCGGACTTCCTAGGCGAGCAGTACTTC
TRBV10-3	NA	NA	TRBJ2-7	CAISVEWSPSYEQYF	TGTGCCATCAGTGTCGAATGGAGCCCCTCCTACGAGCAGTACTTC
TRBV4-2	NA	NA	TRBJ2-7	CASSQGDSLDYEQYF	TGTGCCAGCAGCCAAGGAGACAGCCTTGACTACGAGCAGTACTTC
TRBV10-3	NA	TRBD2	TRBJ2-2	CAVRGSGATGELFF	TGTGCCGTCCGGGGTAGCGGGGCCACCGGGGAGCTGTTTTTT
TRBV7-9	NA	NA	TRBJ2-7	CASSLERDYNSYEQYF	TGTGCCAGCAGCTTAGAAAGAGACTACAATTCCTACGAGCAGTACTTC
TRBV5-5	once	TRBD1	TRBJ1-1	CASSLGQGKNTEAFF	TGTGCCAGCAGCCTGGGACAGGGGAAGAACACTGAAGCTTTCTTT
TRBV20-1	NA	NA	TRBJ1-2	CSVREAYGYTF	TGCAGTGTCAGGGAGGCCTATGGCTACACCTTC
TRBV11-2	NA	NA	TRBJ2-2	CASSFNGELFF	TGTGCCAGCAGCTTTAATGGGGAGCTGTTTTTT
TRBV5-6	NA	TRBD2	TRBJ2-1	CASSLSAWREAYNEQFF	TGTGCCAGCAGCTTGTCCGCCTGGCGGGAGGCGTACAATGAGCAGTTCTTC
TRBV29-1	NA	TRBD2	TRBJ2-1	CSVQGLAGYNEQFF	TGCAGCGTTCAGGGACTAGCGGGGTACAATGAGCAGTTCTTC
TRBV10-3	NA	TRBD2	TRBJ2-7	CAIAKGLGSGSYEQYF	TGTGCCATCGCGAAGGGCCTGGGTAGCGGGAGCTACGAGCAGTACTTC
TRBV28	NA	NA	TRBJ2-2	CASSEPGELFF	TGTGCCAGCAGTGAGCCCGGGGAGCTGTTTTTT
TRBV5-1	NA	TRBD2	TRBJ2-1	CASSSEGGPNEQFF	TGCGCCAGCAGCTCCGAGGGAGGGCCTAATGAGCAGTTCTTC
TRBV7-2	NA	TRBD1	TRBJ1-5	CASSLGTRTGRAQPQHF	TGTGCCAGCAGCTTAGGAACCCGGACAGGGAGGGCTCAGCCCCAGCATTTT
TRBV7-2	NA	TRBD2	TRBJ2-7	CASSPFPGGSYEQYF	TGTGCCAGCAGCCCTTTTCCCGGGGGGTCCTACGAGCAGTACTTC
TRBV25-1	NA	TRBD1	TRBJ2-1	CASSDPSGGNLGEQFF	TGTGCCAGCAGTGATCCCTCAGGGGGCAATCTGGGTGAGCAGTTCTTC
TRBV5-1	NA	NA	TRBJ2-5	CASSLGGGPTFQETQYF	TGCGCCAGCAGCTTGGGGGGCGGACCTACCTTTCAAGAGACCCAGTACTTC
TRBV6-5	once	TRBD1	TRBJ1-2	CASSYLGQAYGYTF	TGTGCCAGCAGTTACTTAGGACAGGCATATGGCTACACCTTC
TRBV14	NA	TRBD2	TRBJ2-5	CASSLILPSGGETQYF	TGTGCCAGCAGCCTGATCCTCCCTAGCGGGGGAGAGACCCAGTACTTC
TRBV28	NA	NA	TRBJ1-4	CASSWGRNEKLFF	TGTGCCAGCAGTTGGGGCAGGAATGAAAAACTGTTTTTT
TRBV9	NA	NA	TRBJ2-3	CASSQALRDTQYF	TGTGCCAGCAGCCAGGCTCTGAGAGATACGCAGTATTTT
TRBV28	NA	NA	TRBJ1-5	CATGQGNNQPQHF	TGTGCCACCGGTCAGGGGAACAATCAGCCCCAGCATTTT
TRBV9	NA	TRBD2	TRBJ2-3	CASSVGLAGADTQYF	TGTGCCAGCAGCGTCGGACTAGCGGGGGCAGATACGCAGTATTTT
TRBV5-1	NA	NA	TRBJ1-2	CASSLGIRGANYGYTF	TGCGCCAGCAGCTTGGGTATTCGGGGGGCGAACTATGGCTACACCTTC